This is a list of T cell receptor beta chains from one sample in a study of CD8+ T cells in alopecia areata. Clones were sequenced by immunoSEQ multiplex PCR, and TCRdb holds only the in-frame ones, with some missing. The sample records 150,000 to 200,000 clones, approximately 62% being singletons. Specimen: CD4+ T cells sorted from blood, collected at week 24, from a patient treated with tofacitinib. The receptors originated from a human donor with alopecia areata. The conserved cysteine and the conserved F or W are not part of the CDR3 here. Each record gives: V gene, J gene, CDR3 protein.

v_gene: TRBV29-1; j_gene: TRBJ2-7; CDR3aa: SVGDVSYEQY
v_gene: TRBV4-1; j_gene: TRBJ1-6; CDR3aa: ASSQVQGNSPLH
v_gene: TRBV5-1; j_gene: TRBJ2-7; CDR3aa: ASSLAYEQY
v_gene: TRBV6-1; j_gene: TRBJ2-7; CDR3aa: ASTREGGFLYEQY
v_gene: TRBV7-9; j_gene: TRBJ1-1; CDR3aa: ASSSTNTEAF
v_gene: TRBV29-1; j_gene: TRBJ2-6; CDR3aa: SAEFQGTTSGANVLT
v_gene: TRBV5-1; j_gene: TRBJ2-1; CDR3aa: ASSLASRQALIEQF
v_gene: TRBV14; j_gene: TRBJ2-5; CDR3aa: ASSQVGRNQETQY
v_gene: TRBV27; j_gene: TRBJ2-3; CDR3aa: ASSYLAGGDTDTQY
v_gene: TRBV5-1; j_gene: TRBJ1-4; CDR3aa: ASSLGTAATNEKLF
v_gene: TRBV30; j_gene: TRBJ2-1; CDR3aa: AGGRGAKEQF
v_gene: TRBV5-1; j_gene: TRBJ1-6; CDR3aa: ASSPSGQGASPLH
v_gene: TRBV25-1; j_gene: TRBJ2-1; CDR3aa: ASKKQGSSYNEQF
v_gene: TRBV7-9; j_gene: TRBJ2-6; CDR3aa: ASDQGSGANVLT
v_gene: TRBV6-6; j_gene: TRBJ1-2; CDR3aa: ASTPKGRIINYGYT
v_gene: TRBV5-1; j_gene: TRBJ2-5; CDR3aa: ASSKKTSGGLVPETQY
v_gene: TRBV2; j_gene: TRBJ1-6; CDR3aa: ASSEAGRQRGSYNSPLH
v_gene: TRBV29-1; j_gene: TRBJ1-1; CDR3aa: SVEGRSLEAF
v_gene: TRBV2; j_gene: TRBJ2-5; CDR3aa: ASTRHRVQETQY
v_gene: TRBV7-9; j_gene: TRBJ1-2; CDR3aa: ASSWGPQGFQYGYT
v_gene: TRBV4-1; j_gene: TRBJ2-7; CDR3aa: ASSPRDRSYEQY
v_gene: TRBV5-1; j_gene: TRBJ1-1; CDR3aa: ASSVSGGDTEAF
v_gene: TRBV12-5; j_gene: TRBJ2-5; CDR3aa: ASGLSETQY
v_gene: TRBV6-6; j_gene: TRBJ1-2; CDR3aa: ASSYMTGEGYT
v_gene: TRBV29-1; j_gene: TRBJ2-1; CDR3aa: SVPSWGHYNEQF
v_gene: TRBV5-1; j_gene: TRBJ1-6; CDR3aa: ASRQGNSPLH
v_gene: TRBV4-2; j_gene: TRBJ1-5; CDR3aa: ASQGGTDNQPQH
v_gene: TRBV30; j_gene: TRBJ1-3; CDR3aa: AWSRDTIY
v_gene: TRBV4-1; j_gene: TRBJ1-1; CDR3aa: ASSQGWGNTEAF
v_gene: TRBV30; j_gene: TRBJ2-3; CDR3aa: AWSYPDTQY
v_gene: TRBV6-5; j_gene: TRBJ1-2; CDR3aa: ASSPEINGYT
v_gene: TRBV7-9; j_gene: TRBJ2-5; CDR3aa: ASSPPSSGPTQY
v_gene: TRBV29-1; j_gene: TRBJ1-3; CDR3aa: SAADRAGNTIY
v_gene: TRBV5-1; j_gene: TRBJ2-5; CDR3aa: ASRTIQGLQTQY
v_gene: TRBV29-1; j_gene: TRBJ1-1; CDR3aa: SVVPRQAMNTEAF
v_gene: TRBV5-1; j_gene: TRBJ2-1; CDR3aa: ASSPGGNIYNEQF
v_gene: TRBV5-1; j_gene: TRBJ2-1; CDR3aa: ASRPKGLALDEQF
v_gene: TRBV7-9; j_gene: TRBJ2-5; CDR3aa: ASSLVEVGLAGQETQY
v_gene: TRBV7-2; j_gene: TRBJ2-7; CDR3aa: ASSLPSRDRYSYEQY
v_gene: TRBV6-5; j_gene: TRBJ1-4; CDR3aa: ASSYSGGFGNEKLF
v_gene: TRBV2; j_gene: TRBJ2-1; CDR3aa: ASSVEGGSYNEQF
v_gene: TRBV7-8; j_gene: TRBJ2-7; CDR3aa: ASSDLGEQY
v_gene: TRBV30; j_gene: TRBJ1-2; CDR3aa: AWSVTGLGYT
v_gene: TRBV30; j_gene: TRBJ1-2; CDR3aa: AWSVGPSWKGYT
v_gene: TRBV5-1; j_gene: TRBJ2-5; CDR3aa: ASRRTGWVQETQY
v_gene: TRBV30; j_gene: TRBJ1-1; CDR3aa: AWSPENTEAF
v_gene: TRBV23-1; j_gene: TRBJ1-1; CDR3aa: AGLGLFGAPEAF
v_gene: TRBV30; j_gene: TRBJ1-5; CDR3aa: AWRKGRTTGGNQPQH
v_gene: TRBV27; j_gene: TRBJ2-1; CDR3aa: ASSSRTGGREF
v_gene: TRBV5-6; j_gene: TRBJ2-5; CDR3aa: ASSLSAGVETQY
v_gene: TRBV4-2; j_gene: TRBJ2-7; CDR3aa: ASSQDLTTGSSYEQY
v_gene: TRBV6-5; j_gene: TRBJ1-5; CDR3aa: ASSIGAGRNQPQH
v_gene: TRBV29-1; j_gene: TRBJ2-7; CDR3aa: SVVPRGGSSYEQY